Listed below are T cell receptor beta chains from one sample, sequenced in a study of blood T cell repertoires in COVID-19. The protocol was immunoSEQ multiplex PCR, while the TCRdb copy is restricted to in-frame clones and leaves out a portion. The profile covers about 160,000 clones, with approximately 84% appearing a single time and around a fifth taken by the ten largest. Sequencing was done on a sample of peripheral blood. These receptors all stem from an elderly woman with acute or convalescent COVID-19. Both conserved end residues are part of each CDR3. A D gene is named only where the DNA matches it firmly. Some rows have no size entry. The others give once, few or many, or a class for an expanded clone.

D gene,clone size,V gene,J gene,CDR3 DNA,CDR3 protein
TRBD2,few,TRBV10-1,TRBJ2-3,TGCGCCAGCAGTGAGTCCCTTAACGGGAGGGAATATTTT,CASSESLNGREYF
TRBD1,once,TRBV19,TRBJ1-3,TGTGCCAGTAGTTCCCGGACAGGGGGTGCTGGAAACACCATATATTTT,CASSSRTGGAGNTIYF
.,few,TRBV3-1/TRBV3-2,TRBJ2-7,TGTGCCAGCAGCTCGAGACCGGGACTCGACTACGAGCAGTACTTC,CASSSRPGLDYEQYF
.,.,TRBV11-2,TRBJ2-1,TGTGCCAGCAGCTTAGTTGAGGTATACAATGAGCAGTTCTTC,CASSLVEVYNEQFF
TRBD2,.,TRBV19,TRBJ2-7,TGTGCCAGTAGTACTCAAGCGGGAGTCCGTGGTGAGCAGTACTTC,CASSTQAGVRGEQYF
TRBD1,.,TRBV6-5,TRBJ2-7,TGTGCCAGCAGCCAAGACAGGGCCTCCTACGAGCAGTACTTC,CASSQDRASYEQYF
TRBD2,.,TRBV5-4,TRBJ2-5,TGTGCCAGCAGCCTGGTTACTAGCGGGAGCGGGGAGACCCAGTACTTC,CASSLVTSGSGETQYF
.,.,TRBV6-5,TRBJ2-7,TGTGCCAGCAGTTACACATGGACAGAGAGCTCCTACGAGCAGTACTTC,CASSYTWTESSYEQYF
.,.,TRBV27,TRBJ1-6,TGTGCCAGCAGGATAACAGGGCTATATTCACCCCTCCACTTT,CASRITGLYSPLHF
.,few,TRBV4-1,TRBJ1-1,TGCGCCAGCAGCCCCAGGGAGGGAGCTGAAGCTTTCTTT,CASSPREGAEAFF
.,once,TRBV30,TRBJ1-2,TGTGCCTGGAGTAAAGGACAGATTGACGGCTACACCTTC,CAWSKGQIDGYTF
TRBD1,.,TRBV3-1/TRBV3-2,TRBJ1-1,TGTGCCAGCAGCCAGGGACAGGGGAGGGCTGAAGCTTTCTTT,CASSQGQGRAEAFF
TRBD2,.,TRBV6-6,TRBJ2-3,TGTGCCAGCAGTGCCGGACTAGCGGCGAAGAATACGCAGTATTTT,CASSAGLAAKNTQYF
TRBD1,.,TRBV9,TRBJ1-5,TGTGCCAGCAGCGTCGACAGGGAGGGCAATCAGCCCCAGCATTTT,CASSVDREGNQPQHF
.,.,TRBV29-1,TRBJ2-3,TGCAGTTTTGGTGGCGGAAATCTTGTAGATACGCAGTATTTT,CSFGGGNLVDTQYF
.,few,TRBV27,TRBJ1-5,TGTGCCAGCACCTCAGGAGGCGCGGCCGGGCAGCCCCAGCATTTT,CASTSGGAAGQPQHF
.,.,TRBV6-5,TRBJ1-2,TGTGCCAGCACCCGCGGGGTTGCCTATGGCTACACCTTC,CASTRGVAYGYTF
.,.,TRBV2,TRBJ2-7,TGTGCCAGCATCGGGGGTCTAGACTACGAGCAGTACTTC,CASIGGLDYEQYF
.,.,TRBV19,TRBJ2-2,TGTGCCAGTAGTATCGGGCCGCGCTTAGGGGACACCGGGGAGCTGTTTTTT,CASSIGPRLGDTGELFF
TRBD1,.,TRBV7-2,TRBJ2-1,TGTGCCAGCAGTCATTCGACAGGGAATTACAATGAGCAGTTCTTC,CASSHSTGNYNEQFF
TRBD2,.,TRBV5-4,TRBJ2-3,TGTGCCAGCAGCTCGGGGGGACTAGCGAGCACAGATACGCAGTATTTT,CASSSGGLASTDTQYF
.,.,TRBV5-1,TRBJ1-3,TGCGCCAGCAGCTTGACCAGGGGAACTGGAAACACCATATATTTT,CASSLTRGTGNTIYF
.,.,TRBV4-1,TRBJ1-5,TGCGCCAGCAGCCAACCCGGGGGGAATCAGCCCCAGCATTTT,CASSQPGGNQPQHF
.,.,TRBV5-4,TRBJ1-2,TGTGCCAGCAGCGGCGGGGGTGGTCAGTCTAACTATGGCTACACCTTC,CASSGGGGQSNYGYTF
TRBD1,.,TRBV2,TRBJ1-2,TGTGCCAGCACCGCCCAGGGGGGCAGGGTGGGTCAGGGCTACACCTTC,CASTAQGGRVGQGYTF
.,few,TRBV29-1,TRBJ1-1,TGCAGCGTTGAAGATTCCGGTGAAGCTTTCTTT,CSVEDSGEAFF
TRBD1,.,TRBV11-2,TRBJ2-2,TGTGCCAGCAGCGCCCGGACAGGGGACACCGGGGAGCTGTTTTTT,CASSARTGDTGELFF
.,.,TRBV5-1,TRBJ2-1,TGCGCCAGCAGCTTGGGACAGGTAAATGAGCAGTTCTTC,CASSLGQVNEQFF
.,.,TRBV18,TRBJ2-2,TGTGCCAGCTCACCTAGCTACGTTAGGTCCACCGGGGAGCTGTTTTTT,CASSPSYVRSTGELFF
.,.,TRBV6-6,TRBJ1-5,TGTGCCAGCAGTTATAATCCCCCAGGTCAGCCCCAGCATTTT,CASSYNPPGQPQHF
TRBD2,few,TRBV5-1,TRBJ2-3,TGCGCCAGCAGCTTGGAAGGAGCGGGAGAATGGGATACGCAGTATTTT,CASSLEGAGEWDTQYF